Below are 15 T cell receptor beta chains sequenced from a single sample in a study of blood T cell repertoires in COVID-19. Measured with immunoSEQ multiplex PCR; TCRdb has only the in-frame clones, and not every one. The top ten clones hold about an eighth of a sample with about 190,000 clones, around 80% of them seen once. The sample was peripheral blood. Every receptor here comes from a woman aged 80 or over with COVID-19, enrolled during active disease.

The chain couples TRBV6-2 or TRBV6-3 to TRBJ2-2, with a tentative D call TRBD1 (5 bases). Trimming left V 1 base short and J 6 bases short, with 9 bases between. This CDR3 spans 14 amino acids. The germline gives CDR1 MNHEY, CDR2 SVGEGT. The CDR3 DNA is TGTGCCAGCAGTTACTTCCAAGGGGCCGGGGAGCTGTTTTTT. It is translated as CASSYFQGAGELFF.

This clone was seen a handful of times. The CDR3 loop reads CASSLPTGGNSPLHF. The CDR3 coding sequence is TGTGCCAGCAGCTTACCCACAGGGGGGAATTCACCCCTCCACTTT. The chain uses TRBV7-9 and TRBJ1-6, with 8 bases fitting TRBD1. The CDR3 has 15 residues. Trimming cost V 2 bases and J 7 bases; bases outside gene matches: 4. Germline assignment: CDR1 SEHNR and CDR2 FQNEAQ (reference sequence).

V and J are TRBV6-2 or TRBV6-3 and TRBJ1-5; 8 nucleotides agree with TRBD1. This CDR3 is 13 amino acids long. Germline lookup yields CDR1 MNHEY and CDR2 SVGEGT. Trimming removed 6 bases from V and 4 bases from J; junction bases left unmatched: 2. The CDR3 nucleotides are TGTGCCAGCAGCCGGACAGGGAATCAGCCCCAGCATTTT. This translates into CASSRTGNQPQHF.

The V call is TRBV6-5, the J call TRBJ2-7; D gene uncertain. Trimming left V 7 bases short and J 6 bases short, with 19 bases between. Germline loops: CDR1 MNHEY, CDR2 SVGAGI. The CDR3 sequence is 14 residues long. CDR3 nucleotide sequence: TGTGCCAGCACTAACCCCAGGATAATGGGCGAGCAGTACTTC. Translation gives CASTNPRIMGEQYF.

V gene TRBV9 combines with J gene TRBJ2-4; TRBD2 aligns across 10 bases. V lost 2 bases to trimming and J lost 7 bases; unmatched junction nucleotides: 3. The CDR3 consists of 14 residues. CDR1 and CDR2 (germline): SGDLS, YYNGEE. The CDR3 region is CASSVASGSNIQYF. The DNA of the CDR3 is TGTGCCAGCAGCGTGGCTAGCGGGAGTAACATTCAGTACTTC.

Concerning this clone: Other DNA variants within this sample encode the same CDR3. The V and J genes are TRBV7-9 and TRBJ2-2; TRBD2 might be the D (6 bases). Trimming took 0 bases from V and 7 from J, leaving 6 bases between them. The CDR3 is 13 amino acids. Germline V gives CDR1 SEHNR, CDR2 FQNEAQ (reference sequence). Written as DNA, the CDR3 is TGTGCCAGCAGCTTAGCCGGGGGCGGGGAGCTGTTTTTT. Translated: CASSLAGGGELFF.

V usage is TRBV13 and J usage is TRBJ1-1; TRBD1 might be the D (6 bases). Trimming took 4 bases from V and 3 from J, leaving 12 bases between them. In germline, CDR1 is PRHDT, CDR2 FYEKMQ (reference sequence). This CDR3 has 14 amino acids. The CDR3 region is CASSSGKGDTEAFF. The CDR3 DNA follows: TGTGCCAGCAGCTCAGGGAAGGGGGACACTGAAGCTTTCTTT. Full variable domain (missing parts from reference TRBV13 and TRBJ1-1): AAGVIQSPRHLIKEKRETATLKCYPIPRHDTVYWYQQGPGQDPQFLISFYEKMQSDKGSIPDRFSAQQFSDYHSELNMSSLELGDSALYFCASSSGKGDTEAFFGQGTRLTVV.

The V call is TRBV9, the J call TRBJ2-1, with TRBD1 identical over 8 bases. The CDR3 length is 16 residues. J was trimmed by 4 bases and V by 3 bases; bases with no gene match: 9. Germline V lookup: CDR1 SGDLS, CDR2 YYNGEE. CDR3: CASSDPRQGSYNEQFF. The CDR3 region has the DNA TGTGCCAGCAGCGACCCCCGACAGGGGAGTTACAATGAGCAGTTCTTC.

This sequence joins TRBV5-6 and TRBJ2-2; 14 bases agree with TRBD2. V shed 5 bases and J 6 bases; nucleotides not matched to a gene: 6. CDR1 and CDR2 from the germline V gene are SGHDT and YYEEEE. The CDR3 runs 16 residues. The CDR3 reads CASRWGTSGSSGELFF. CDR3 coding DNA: TGTGCCAGCAGGTGGGGGACTAGCGGGAGTTCCGGGGAGCTGTTTTTT.

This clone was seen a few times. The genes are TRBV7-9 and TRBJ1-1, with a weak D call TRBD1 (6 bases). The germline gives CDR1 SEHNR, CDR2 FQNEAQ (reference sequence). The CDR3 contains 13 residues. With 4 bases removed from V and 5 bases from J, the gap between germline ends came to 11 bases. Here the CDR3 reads CASSSLQGTEAFF. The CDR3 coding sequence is TGTGCCAGCAGCTCGCTTCAGGGGACTGAAGCTTTCTTT.

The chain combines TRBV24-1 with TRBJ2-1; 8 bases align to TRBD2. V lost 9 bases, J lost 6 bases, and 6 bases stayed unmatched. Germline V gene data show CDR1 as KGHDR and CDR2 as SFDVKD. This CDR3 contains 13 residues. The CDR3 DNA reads TGTGCCACCGGAAGCGGGAGACTCAATGAGCAGTTCTTC. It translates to CATGSGRLNEQFF.

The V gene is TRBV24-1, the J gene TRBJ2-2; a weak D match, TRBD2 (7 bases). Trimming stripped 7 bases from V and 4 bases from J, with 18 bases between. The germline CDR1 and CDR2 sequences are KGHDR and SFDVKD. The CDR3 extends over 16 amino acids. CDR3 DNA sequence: TGTGCCACCAGCCCGGTCCGGGGGGCAGGCACCGGGGAGCTGTTTTTT. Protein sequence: CATSPVRGAGTGELFF.

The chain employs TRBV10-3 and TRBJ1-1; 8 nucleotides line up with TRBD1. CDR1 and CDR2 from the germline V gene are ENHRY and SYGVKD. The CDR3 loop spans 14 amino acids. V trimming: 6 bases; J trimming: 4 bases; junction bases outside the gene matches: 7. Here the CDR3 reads CAISERQGTTEAFF. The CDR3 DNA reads TGTGCCATCAGCGAAAGACAGGGGACCACTGAAGCTTTCTTT.

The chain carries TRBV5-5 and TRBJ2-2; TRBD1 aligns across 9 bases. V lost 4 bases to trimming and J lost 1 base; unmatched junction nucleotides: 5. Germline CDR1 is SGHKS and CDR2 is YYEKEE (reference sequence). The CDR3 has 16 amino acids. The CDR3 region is CASSIPGQGNTGELFF. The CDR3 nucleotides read TGTGCCAGCAGCATCCCGGGACAGGGGAACACCGGGGAGCTGTTTTTT.

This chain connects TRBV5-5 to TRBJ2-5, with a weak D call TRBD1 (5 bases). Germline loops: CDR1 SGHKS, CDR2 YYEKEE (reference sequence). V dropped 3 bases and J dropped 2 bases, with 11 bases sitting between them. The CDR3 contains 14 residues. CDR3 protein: CASSSQDTQETQYF. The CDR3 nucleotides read TGTGCCAGCAGCTCACAGGATACTCAAGAGACCCAGTACTTC.